One and the same sample provided the 15 T cell receptor beta chains below, sequenced in a study of CD8+CD57+ T cells in acquired aplastic anemia. Genomic DNA constituted the template upon which TCR beta VDJ and CDR3 profiling was performed. TCRdb fed the reads into MiXCR, producing one record per CDR3 protein. Among approximately 380,000 distinct CDR3 sequences listed, around 72% were seen once. Sequenced: sorted CD4+, CD8+, or CD8+CD57+ T cells (not recorded which) from PBMCs. All receptors derive from a human donor in good health, serving as a control.

As to this clonotype: At one of its ends the junction is not consistent with the germline gene, which may arise from a read error. The chain recombines TRBV5-1 with TRBJ1-2, with D perhaps matching TRBD1 (5 bases). The CDR3 has 15 residues. CDR1 is SGHRS, CDR2 YFSETQ, per germline. CDR3 DNA sequence: TGTGCCAGCAGCTCTAGCGGGGGTAACTACTATGGCTACACCTTC. It is translated as CASSSSGGNYYGYTF.

The genes are TRBV5-1 and TRBJ1-3, with a weak D call TRBD1 (5 bases). Germline lookup yields CDR1 SGHRS and CDR2 YFSETQ. This CDR3 spans 15 amino acids. Trimming stripped 0 bases from V and 2 bases from J, with 9 bases between. The CDR3 loop reads CASSLGQGAGNTIYF. The CDR3 nucleotides are TGCGCCAGCAGCTTGGGGCAGGGAGCTGGAAACACCATATATTTT.

This clonotype was recorded at least ten times. The rearrangement joins TRBV6-6 to TRBJ2-1, with D possibly matching TRBD2 (6 bases). Trimming took off 6 bases at V and 9 bases at J, with 9 bases between the two ends. The CDR3 extends over 11 amino acids. Germline assignment: CDR1 MNHNY and CDR2 SVGAGI (reference sequence). The CDR3 spells CASRRETEQFF. The CDR3 nucleotides read TGTGCCAGCAGGCGGGAAACTGAGCAGTTCTTC.

Comment on this clonotype: The DNA is left out, because the CDR3 cannot be placed on it with certainty; the CDR3 is given as TCRdb lists it. Here the CDR3 reads CAISESDGNYGCTF. The V call is TRBV10-3, the J call TRBJ1-2. Germline V gene data show CDR1 as ENHRY and CDR2 as SYGVKD. The CDR3 totals 14 residues, both ends included.

As for this clonotype: An end of the junction does not agree with germline; a read error may underlie this. This rearrangement joins TRBV9 to TRBJ2-7; D possibly corresponds to TRBD1 (7 bases). There are 14 residues in the CDR3. CDR1 and CDR2 from the germline V gene are SGDLS and YYNGEE. The DNA for the CDR3 is TGTGCCAGCAGCCACAGGGACAGCCCGGAGGGGAGCAACTTC. Amino acids: CASSHRDSPEGSNF.

The chain joins TRBV2 to TRBJ1-1; D remains ambiguous. Between the trimmed V and J ends, which lost 4 bases and 4 bases, there was a span of 13 bases. The CDR3 runs to 14 residues. The germline V gene encodes CDR1 SNHLY and CDR2 FYNNEI. In DNA form, the CDR3 reads TGTGCCAGCAGTGTGGGTCCATGGGTCACTGAAGCTTTCTTT. It encodes CASSVGPWVTEAFF.

The chain is built from TRBV20-1 and TRBJ2-5, with 10 bases aligning to TRBD2. V dropped 3 bases and J dropped 5; count of bases not matched to a gene: 6. This CDR3 contains 14 residues. Germline V gene data show CDR1 as DFQATT and CDR2 as SNEGSKA (reference sequence). CDR3 nucleotides: TGCAGTGCTAGTGGGCTAGCGGGGGCTGAGACCCAGTACTTC. Translated: CSASGLAGAETQYF.

The rearrangement uses TRBV12-3 or TRBV12-4 and TRBJ2-3; D not certain. V lost 5 bases and J 0 bases, leaving 6 bases between the germline ends. The CDR3 has 13 amino acids. The CDR3 nucleotides are TGTGCCAGCAGTCCGACTAGCACAGATACGCAGTATTTT. Encoded protein: CASSPTSTDTQYF.

The chain employs TRBV11-2 and TRBJ1-2, with a weak D call TRBD1 (5 bases). Germline CDR1 SGHAT, CDR2 FQNNGV. The CDR3 extends over 11 amino acids. V shed 5 bases and J shed 12 bases, with 13 bases lying between them. The CDR3, as DNA: TGTGCCAGCAGCAAAGACCAGGGTGACACCTTC. Protein product: CASSKDQGDTF.

There are many counts of this clonotype. This sequence joins TRBV2 and TRBJ1-5, with 10 nucleotides matching TRBD1. This CDR3 spans 15 amino acids. In germline, CDR1 is SNHLY, CDR2 FYNNEI. V was clipped by 5 bases and J by 1 base; unmatched bases: 2. The CDR3 DNA follows: TGTGCCAGCAGTATGGGACAGGGGAGCAATCAGCCCCAGCATTTT. Encoded protein: CASSMGQGSNQPQHF.

This clonotype was observed many times. This chain links TRBV9 with TRBJ1-3, with D possibly being TRBD1 (6 bases). CDR1 is SGDLS and CDR2 is YYNGEE in the germline V gene. Trimming removed 4 bases from V and 8 bases from J, with 19 bases in between. This CDR3 comprises 15 residues. CDR3 DNA: TGTGCCAGCAGCCTCCTAGGACAGTACCTAGACACCATATATTTT. Translating it yields CASSLLGQYLDTIYF. Looking up the rest from reference TRBV9 and TRBJ1-3 gives the full variable domain: DSGVTQTPKHLITATGQRVTLRCSPRSGDLSVYWYQQSLDQGLQFLIQYYNGEERAKGNILERFSAQQFPDLHSELNLSSLELGDSALYFCASSLLGQYLDTIYFGEGSWLTVV.

This clonotype was counted at least ten times. The chain recombines TRBV2 with TRBJ2-3; no clear D. The V gene's germline CDR1 is SNHLY and CDR2 FYNNEI. This CDR3 has 14 residues. V lost 4 bases to trimming and J lost 2 bases, with 10 bases between them. The CDR3 here is CASSGSGYTDTQYF. The CDR3 coding sequence is TGTGCCAGCAGTGGGTCTGGTTACACAGATACGCAGTATTTT. The variable domain in full, with the rest retrieved from reference TRBV2 and TRBJ2-3, is EPEVTQTPSHQVTQMGQEVILRCVPISNHLYFYWYRQILGQKVEFLVSFYNNEISEKSEIFDDQFSVERPDGSNFTLKIRSTKLEDSAMYFCASSGSGYTDTQYFGPGTRLTVL.

As to this clonotype: The CDR3 ends on some other residue instead of the conserved phenylalanine or tryptophan, so this is likely a read error. The DNA is omitted, as the CDR3 cannot be located on it reliably, and the CDR3 follows TCRdb's listing. V and J are TRBV10-3 and TRBJ2-3; the DNA was not compared with TRBD1, the D call given in the table. Per germline, CDR1 ENHRY and CDR2 SYGVKD. Termini included, the CDR3 measures 14 amino acids. This CDR3 reads CAISQGDQGDTQDV.

About this clonotype: Germline and junction disagree at one end, which may indicate a read error. The rearrangement uses TRBV7-2 and TRBJ2-7; TRBD2 is a possible D gene (5 bases). The germline gives CDR1 SGHTA, CDR2 FQGNSA. This CDR3 comprises 14 residues. The CDR3 is CASSLAERLSSYNF. The CDR3 region has the DNA TGTGCCAGCAGCTTAGCCGAGCGGTTAAGCTCCTACAATTTC.

The genes are TRBV24-1 and TRBJ2-5, with D perhaps TRBD1 (6 bases). Germline V lookup: CDR1 KGHDR, CDR2 SFDVKD. The CDR3 extends over 15 amino acids. V lost 3 bases and J 1 base, leaving 11 bases between the germline ends. The CDR3 sequence is CATSDPDSGQETQYF. CDR3 sequence (DNA): TGTGCCACCAGTGATCCGGACAGTGGCCAAGAGACCCAGTACTTC.